A selection of T cell receptor beta chains follows, all from one sample in a study of blood T cell repertoires in COVID-19. Sequenced by immunoSEQ multiplex PCR; TCRdb stores in-frame clones only, minus some. The repertoire holds some 300,000 clones, with over 85% as singletons. The sample comprised PBMCs or T cells enriched from blood (not recorded which). The source is a woman aged 50 to 65 who had been exposed to COVID-19. The CDR3 runs from the conserved cysteine through the conserved F or W. A D gene is named only where the DNA matches it firmly. Rows give clone size only sometimes, using once, few, many, or a class for an expanded clone.

TRBJ1-1 | TRBV19 | few | TRBD1 | TGTGCCAGTAGTGAAAACAGGGGGGTGAACACTGAAGCTTTCTTT | CASSENRGVNTEAFF
TRBJ2-1 | TRBV27 | NA | NA | TGTGCCAGCAGTTTTTTCGGCAATGAGCAGTTCTTC | CASSFFGNEQFF
TRBJ2-3 | TRBV5-6 | NA | TRBD1 | TGTGCCAGCAGGCTCCGAGGACAGGGGGTAACAGATACGCAGTATTTT | CASRLRGQGVTDTQYF
TRBJ2-2 | TRBV29-1 | NA | NA | TGCAGCGTTGATAGGGGCAACAGCGGGGAGCTGTTTTTT | CSVDRGNSGELFF
TRBJ1-5 | TRBV19 | NA | NA | TGTGCCAGTAGTAAATACAGGGAAAGCAATCAGCCCCAGCATTTT | CASSKYRESNQPQHF
TRBJ2-7 | TRBV5-4 | NA | TRBD2 | TGTGCCAGCAGCTTGGGTTTCCGTGTCGGGGGGGCTCGCGAGCAGTACTTC | CASSLGFRVGGAREQYF
TRBJ1-1 | TRBV29-1 | NA | NA | TGCAGCGCTTCAACAGGGCTTTTGAACACTGAAGCTTTCTTT | CSASTGLLNTEAFF
TRBJ2-3 | TRBV30 | once | NA | TGTGCCTGGAGTAGGGGTGGGGATACGCAGTATTTT | CAWSRGGDTQYF
TRBJ2-1 | TRBV3-1/TRBV3-2 | NA | TRBD2 | TGTGCCAGCAGCCAAGGGGGGCTGGCGGGGGGGCATGGCAATGAGCAGTTCTTC | CASSQGGLAGGHGNEQFF
TRBJ2-3 | TRBV11-3 | NA | NA | TGTGCCAGCAGCGCCACACACACAGATACGCAGTATTTT | CASSATHTDTQYF
TRBJ2-5 | TRBV3-1/TRBV3-2 | NA | NA | TGTGCCAGCAGCCAAGATTCCGGGTTTGCGGAGACCCAGTACTTC | CASSQDSGFAETQYF
TRBJ2-7 | TRBV7-9 | NA | NA | TGTGCCAGCCGCGGGACAGCATCCTACGAGCAGTACTTC | CASRGTASYEQYF
TRBJ1-2 | TRBV5-4 | NA | TRBD1 | TGTGCCAGCAGCCCGGGCCGGGACAGTACTAGCGGTTACACCTTC | CASSPGRDSTSGYTF
TRBJ1-5 | TRBV7-2 | NA | NA | TGTGCCAGCAGCTTAGCGCTCACAGCTGACCAGCCCCAGCATTTT | CASSLALTADQPQHF
TRBJ2-7 | TRBV28 | NA | TRBD1 | TGTGCCAGCAGCCCACACCCGACAGGGGGCTTCTACGAGCAGTACTTC | CASSPHPTGGFYEQYF
TRBJ1-3 | TRBV30 | NA | NA | TGTGCCTGGAGTGTTCAGGGAAACACCATATATTTT | CAWSVQGNTIYF
TRBJ2-7 | TRBV6-5 | NA | TRBD2 | TGTGCCAGCAGGTATAGCGGGGGGCCCTCCTACGAGCAGTACTTC | CASRYSGGPSYEQYF
TRBJ2-1 | TRBV3-1/TRBV3-2 | NA | TRBD2 | TGTGCCAGCAGCCATCCCGGGACTAGCGGGGGGGTAAGGCAGTTCTTC | CASSHPGTSGGVRQFF
TRBJ1-2 | TRBV7-9 | NA | NA | TGTGCCAGCAGCTCGCCGGGGGGCGGTGGCTACACCTTC | CASSSPGGGGYTF
TRBJ1-2 | TRBV11-2 | NA | NA | TGTGCCAGCAGCTTAGTGGGGGGAGGCTATGGCTACACCTTC | CASSLVGGGYGYTF
TRBJ1-5 | TRBV28 | NA | NA | TGTGCCAGCAGTTTATCGGGGGGCGCCTATCAGCCCCAGCATTTT | CASSLSGGAYQPQHF
TRBJ1-2 | TRBV2 | NA | NA | TGTGCCAGCAGTCGGGGTCTTGACTATGGCTACACCTTC | CASSRGLDYGYTF
TRBJ1-1 | TRBV24-1 | NA | NA | TGTGCCACCAGTGATCCGCTGGGGCGACGCACTGAAGCTTTCTTT | CATSDPLGRRTEAFF
TRBJ1-1 | TRBV5-1 | NA | TRBD1 | TGCGCCAGCAGCCCGGGACAGGTAGTGAACACTGAAGCTTTCTTT | CASSPGQVVNTEAFF
TRBJ2-7 | TRBV29-1 | NA | NA | TGCAGCGGCACTGGAGGCGCGACCTACGAGCAGTACTTC | CSGTGGATYEQYF
TRBJ1-2 | TRBV28 | NA | TRBD1 | TGTGCCAGCAGTTTAACTGGGACAGGGGGCGCCTATGGCTACACCTTC | CASSLTGTGGAYGYTF
TRBJ2-2 | TRBV2 | once | NA | TGTGCCAGCAGAGAGGACAGCTTGGGGACCGGGGAGCTGTTTTTT | CASREDSLGTGELFF
TRBJ2-7 | TRBV6-5 | NA | NA | TGTGCCAGCAGCCGCTCCACAGGGTTCGAGCAGTACTTC | CASSRSTGFEQYF
TRBJ1-2 | TRBV29-1 | NA | NA | TGCAGCGTTGAAGACAACAGGGTGCCAAACTATGGCTACACCTTC | CSVEDNRVPNYGYTF
TRBJ2-1 | TRBV24-1 | once | TRBD1 | TGTGCCACCAGTGTCCAGACAGGGGGCTCGAGGAATGAGCAGTTCTTC | CATSVQTGGSRNEQFF
TRBJ2-5 | TRBV5-1 | NA | NA | TGCGCCAGCAGCTTGGCCGGCGACTCCGCAGAGACCCAGTACTTC | CASSLAGDSAETQYF
TRBJ1-5 | TRBV9 | NA | TRBD1 | TGTGCCAGCAGCCTGACAGGGGGCAATCAGCCCCAGCATTTT | CASSLTGGNQPQHF
TRBJ2-2 | TRBV27 | NA | TRBD2 | TGTGCCAGCAGTTCTCCCAGCGGGGGGGCCGGGGAGCTGTTTTTT | CASSSPSGGAGELFF
TRBJ2-7 | TRBV11-2 | NA | NA | TGTGCCAGCAGCTCGCGGGAGTTGACAGGCTACGAGCAGTACTTC | CASSSRELTGYEQYF
TRBJ1-5 | TRBV28 | NA | NA | TGTGCCAGCACCAGGGATCATCAGCCCCAGCATTTT | CASTRDHQPQHF
TRBJ2-7 | TRBV6-5 | NA | TRBD1 | TGTGCCAGCAGCTACAGGGTGGACAGGGGGCCCTACGAGCAGTACTTC | CASSYRVDRGPYEQYF